This TCR beta chain was observed in a study of blood T cell repertoires in COVID-19. Study-level background: Italy, Spain and the United States were the sources of the convalescent and acute COVID-19 samples. T cells, B-cell-depleted T cells, or PBMCs supplied cDNA or gDNA.

In the source study's methods: The assay estimated nucleated cells by amplifying reference gene primers. The protocol was immunoSEQ multiplex PCR, while the TCRdb copy is restricted to in-frame clones and leaves out a portion. That table supplies the V and J calls and clone size; D and trimming were determined from the DNA. The data show 15,000 to 17,000 clones, about 80% seen once. The sample taken for sequencing was peripheral blood. The clonotype was recovered from a man aged 70 or older with active or convalescent COVID-19.

The CDR3 protein is CASSISTGMETQYF. Written as DNA, the CDR3 is TGTGCCAGTAGTATATCCACAGGGATGGAGACCCAGTACTTC. The rearrangement joins TRBV19 to TRBJ2-5, with D possibly TRBD1 on 6 matching bases. Germline CDR1 and CDR2: LNHDA and SQIVND (reference sequence). The CDR3 has 14 amino acids. V lost 2 bases, J lost 5 bases, and 12 bases lay in between.